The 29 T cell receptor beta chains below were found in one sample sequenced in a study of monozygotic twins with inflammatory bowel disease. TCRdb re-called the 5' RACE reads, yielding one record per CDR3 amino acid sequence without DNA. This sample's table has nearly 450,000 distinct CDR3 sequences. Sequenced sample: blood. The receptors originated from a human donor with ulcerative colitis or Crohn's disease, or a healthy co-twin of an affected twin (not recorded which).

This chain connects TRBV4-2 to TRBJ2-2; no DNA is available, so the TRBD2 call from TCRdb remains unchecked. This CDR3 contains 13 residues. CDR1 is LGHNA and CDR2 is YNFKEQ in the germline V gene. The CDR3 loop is CASSQSLLGELFF.

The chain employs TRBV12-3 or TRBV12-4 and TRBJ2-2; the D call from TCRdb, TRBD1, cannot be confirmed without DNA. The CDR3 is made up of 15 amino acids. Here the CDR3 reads CASSLGQGGTGELFF.

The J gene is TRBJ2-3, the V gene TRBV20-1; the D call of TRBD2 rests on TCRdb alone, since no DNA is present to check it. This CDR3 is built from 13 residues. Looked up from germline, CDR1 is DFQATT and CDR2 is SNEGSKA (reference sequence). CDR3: CSALSGKTDTQYF.

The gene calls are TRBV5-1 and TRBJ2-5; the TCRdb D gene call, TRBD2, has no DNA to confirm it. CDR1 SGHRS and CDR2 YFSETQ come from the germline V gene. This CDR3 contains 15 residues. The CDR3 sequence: CASSPGSGRFETQYF.

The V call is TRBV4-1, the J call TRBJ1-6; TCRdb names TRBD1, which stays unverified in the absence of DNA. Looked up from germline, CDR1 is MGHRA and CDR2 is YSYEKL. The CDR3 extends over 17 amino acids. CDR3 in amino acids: CASSQDRDQDYNSPLHF.

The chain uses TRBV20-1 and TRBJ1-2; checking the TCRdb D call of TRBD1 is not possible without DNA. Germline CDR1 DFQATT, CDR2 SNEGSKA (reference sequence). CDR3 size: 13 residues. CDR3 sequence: CSAKTGANYGYTF.

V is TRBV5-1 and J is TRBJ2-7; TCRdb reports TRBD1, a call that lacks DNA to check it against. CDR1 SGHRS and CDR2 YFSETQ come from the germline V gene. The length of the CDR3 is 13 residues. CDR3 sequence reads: CASSWERGSEQYF.

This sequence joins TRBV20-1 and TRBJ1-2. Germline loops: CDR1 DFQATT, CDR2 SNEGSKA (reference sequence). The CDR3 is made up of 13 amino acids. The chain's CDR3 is CSATTDRDYGHTF.

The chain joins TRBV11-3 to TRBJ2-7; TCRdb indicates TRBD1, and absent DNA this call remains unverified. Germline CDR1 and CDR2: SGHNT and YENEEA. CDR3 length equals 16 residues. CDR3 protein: CASSFRGSGTTYEQYF.

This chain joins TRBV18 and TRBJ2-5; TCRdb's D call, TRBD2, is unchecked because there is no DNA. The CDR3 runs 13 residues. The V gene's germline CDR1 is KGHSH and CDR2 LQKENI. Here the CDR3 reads CASSDKLEETQYF.

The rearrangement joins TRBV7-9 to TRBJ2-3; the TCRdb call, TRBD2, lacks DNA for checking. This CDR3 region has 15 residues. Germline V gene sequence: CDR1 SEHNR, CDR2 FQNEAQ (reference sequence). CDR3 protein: CASSITSGSFDTQYF.

The CDR3: CASSQDTGWPNEKLFF. J is TRBJ1-4 and V is TRBV4-3; no DNA is available, so the TRBD1 call from TCRdb remains unchecked. CDR3 length: 16 amino acids. Per the germline V gene, CDR1 is LGHNA and CDR2 is YSLEER.

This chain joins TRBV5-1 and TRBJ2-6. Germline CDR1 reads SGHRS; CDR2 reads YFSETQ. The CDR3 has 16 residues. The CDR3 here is CASSVGAASGANVLTF.

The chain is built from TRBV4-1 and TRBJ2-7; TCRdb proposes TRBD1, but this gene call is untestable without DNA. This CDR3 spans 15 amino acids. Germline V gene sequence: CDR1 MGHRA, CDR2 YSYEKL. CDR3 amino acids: CASSRKQESSYEQYF.

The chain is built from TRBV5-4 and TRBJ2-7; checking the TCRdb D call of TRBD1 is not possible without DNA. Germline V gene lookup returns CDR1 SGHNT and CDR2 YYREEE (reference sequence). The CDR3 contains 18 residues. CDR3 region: CASSPKGGLVAETYEQYF.

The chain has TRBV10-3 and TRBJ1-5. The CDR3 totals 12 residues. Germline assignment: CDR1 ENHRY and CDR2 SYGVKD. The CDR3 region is CAISEIEGAQHF.

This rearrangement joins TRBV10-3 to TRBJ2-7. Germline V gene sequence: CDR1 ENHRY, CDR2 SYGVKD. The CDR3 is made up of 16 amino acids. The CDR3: CAISESTQGKSYEQYF.

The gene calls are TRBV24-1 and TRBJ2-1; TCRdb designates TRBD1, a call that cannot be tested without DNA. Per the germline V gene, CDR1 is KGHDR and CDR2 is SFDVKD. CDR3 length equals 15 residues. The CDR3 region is CATSTPGGRYNEQFF.

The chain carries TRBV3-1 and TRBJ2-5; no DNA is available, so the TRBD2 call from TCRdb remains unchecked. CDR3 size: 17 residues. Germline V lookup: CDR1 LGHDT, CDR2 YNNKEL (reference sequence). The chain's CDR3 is CASSQVRGLAGAETQYF.

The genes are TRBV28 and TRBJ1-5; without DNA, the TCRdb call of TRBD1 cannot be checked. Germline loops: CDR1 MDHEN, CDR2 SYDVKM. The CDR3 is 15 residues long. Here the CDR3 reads CASSLGGIGRQPQHF.

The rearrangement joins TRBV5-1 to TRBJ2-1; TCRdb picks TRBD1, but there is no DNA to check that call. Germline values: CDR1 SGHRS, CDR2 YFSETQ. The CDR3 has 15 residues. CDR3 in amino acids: CASSLALGAGNEQFF.

CDR3 region: CSARARLAYYEQYF. The chain links TRBV20-1 to TRBJ2-7; no DNA is available, so the TRBD2 call from TCRdb remains unchecked. The CDR3 has 14 amino acids. CDR1 and CDR2 (germline): DFQATT, SNEGSKA (reference sequence).

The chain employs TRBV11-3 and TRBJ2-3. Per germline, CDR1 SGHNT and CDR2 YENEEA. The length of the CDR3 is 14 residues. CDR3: CASSTGLITDTQYF.

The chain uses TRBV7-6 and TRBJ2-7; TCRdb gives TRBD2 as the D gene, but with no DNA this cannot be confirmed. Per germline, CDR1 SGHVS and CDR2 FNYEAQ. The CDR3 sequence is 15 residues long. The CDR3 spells CASSRGTSGSYEQYF.

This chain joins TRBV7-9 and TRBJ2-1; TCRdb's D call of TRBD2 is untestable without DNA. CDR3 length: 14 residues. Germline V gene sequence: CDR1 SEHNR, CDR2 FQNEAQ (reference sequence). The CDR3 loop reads CASSPGLAVDEQFF.

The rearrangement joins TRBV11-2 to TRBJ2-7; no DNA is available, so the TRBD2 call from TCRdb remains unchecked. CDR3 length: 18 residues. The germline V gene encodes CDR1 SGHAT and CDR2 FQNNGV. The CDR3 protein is CASSPWTSGGPSSYEQYF. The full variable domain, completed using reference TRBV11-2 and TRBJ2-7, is EAGVAQSPRYKIIEKRQSVAFWCNPISGHATLYWYQQILGQGPKLLIQFQNNGVVDDSQLPKDRFSAERLKGVDSTLKIQPAKLEDSAVYLCASSPWTSGGPSSYEQYFGPGTRLTVT.

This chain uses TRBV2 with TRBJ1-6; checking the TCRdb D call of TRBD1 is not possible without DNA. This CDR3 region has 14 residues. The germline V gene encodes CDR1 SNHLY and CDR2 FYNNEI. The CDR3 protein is CASSTGPPSSPLHF.

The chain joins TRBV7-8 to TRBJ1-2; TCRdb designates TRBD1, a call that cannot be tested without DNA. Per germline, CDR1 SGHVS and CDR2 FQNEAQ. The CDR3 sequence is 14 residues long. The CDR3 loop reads CASSLAAPGDGYTF.

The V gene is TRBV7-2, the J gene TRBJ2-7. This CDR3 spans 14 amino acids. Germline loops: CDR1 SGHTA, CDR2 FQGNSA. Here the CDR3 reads CASSLIGISYEQYF.